This TCR beta chain was recorded in a study of control samples from healthy donors and cancer patients. V shed 4 bases and J shed 1 base, with 12 bases lying between them. The CDR3 runs 14 residues. Germline V lookup: CDR1 GTSNPN, CDR2 SVGIG (reference sequence). Profiled with immunoSEQ multiplex PCR; TCRdb holds only in-frame clones, not every one. The repertoire holds over 200,000 clones, over 75% seen once, with about an eighth in the top ten. Sample: PBMCs. The gene calls are TRBV30 and TRBJ2-3; D not resolved. This sequence was found in a woman aged 55-75 years with lung cancer. CDR3 sequence reads: CAWKVGQGTDTQYF. DNA for the CDR3: TGTGCCTGGAAGGTTGGGCAGGGCACAGATACGCAGTATTTT.